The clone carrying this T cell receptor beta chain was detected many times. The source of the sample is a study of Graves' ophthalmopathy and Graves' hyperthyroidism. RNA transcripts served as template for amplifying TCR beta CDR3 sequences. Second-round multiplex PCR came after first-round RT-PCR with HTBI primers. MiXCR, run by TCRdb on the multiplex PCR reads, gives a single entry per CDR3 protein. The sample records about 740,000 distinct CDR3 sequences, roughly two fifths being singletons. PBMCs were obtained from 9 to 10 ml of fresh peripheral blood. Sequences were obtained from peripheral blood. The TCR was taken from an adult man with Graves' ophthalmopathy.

The CDR3: CSVSDRNTEAFF. CDR3 DNA: TGCAGCGTGTCCGACAGGAACACTGAAGCTTTCTTT. The chain has TRBV29-1 and TRBJ1-1, with D possibly TRBD1 on 5 matching bases. Germline V gene lookup returns CDR1 SQVTM and CDR2 ANQGSEA. The ends were cut back, 6 bases at V and 1 base at J, with 9 bases in the middle. CDR3 length: 12 residues.